This T cell receptor beta chain was retrieved from a study of identical twins. The ends were cut back, 6 bases at V and 6 bases at J, with 20 bases in the middle. Germline V gene data show CDR1 as DFQATT and CDR2 as SNEGSKA (reference sequence). This CDR3 has 15 amino acids. Study conclusions and caveats: Carriage of fewer insertions was seen in abundant cord blood beta clonotypes, whereas memory repertoires showed none. Out-of-frame TCR alpha sharing in monozygotic twins exceeded recombination model predictions.

TCRdb redid the calling of the 5' RACE reads with MiXCR, one entry per CDR3 protein. The sample lists roughly 470,000 distinct CDR3 sequences; 14% were seen once. As for this clonotype: Its antigen is as yet unknown.

These data were also filed under a second study, of yellow fever vaccine responses in identical twins.

Sequencing used CD4+ T cells sorted from blood. The chain links TRBV20-1 to TRBJ2-2, with no clear D. The TCR comes from a woman aged 18 to 35 in good health. DNA of the CDR3: TGCAGTGCGTCAAAAGGGTTATTCTCTCCCGGGGAGCTGTTTTTT. This codes for CSASKGLFSPGELFF.